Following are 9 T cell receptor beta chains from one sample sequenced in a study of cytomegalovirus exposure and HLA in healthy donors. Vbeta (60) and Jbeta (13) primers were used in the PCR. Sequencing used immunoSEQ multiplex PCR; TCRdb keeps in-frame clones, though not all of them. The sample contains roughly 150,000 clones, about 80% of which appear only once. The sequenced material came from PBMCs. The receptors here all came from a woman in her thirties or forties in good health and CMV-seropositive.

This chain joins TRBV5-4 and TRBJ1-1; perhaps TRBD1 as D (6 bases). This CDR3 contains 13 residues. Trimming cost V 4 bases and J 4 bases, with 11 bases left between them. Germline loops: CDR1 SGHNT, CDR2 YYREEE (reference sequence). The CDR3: CASSIGGGTEAFF. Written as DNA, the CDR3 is TGTGCCAGCAGCATTGGGGGCGGCACTGAAGCTTTCTTT.

CDR3 residues: CASSLGTRGDTQYF. The CDR3 DNA follows: TGTGCCAGCAGCTTAGGGACTAGGGGAGATACGCAGTATTTT. The V call is TRBV7-2, the J call TRBJ2-3; 7 nucleotides match TRBD2. V trimming: 1 base; J trimming: 5 bases; junction bases outside the gene matches: 3. The CDR3 has 14 amino acids. CDR1 SGHTA and CDR2 FQGNSA come from the germline V gene.

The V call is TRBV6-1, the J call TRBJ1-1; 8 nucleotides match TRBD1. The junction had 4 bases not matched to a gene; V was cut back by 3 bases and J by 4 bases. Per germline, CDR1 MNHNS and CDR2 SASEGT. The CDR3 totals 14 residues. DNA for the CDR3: TGTGCCAGCAGTGACAAGGACAGGGTCACTGAAGCTTTCTTT. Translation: CASSDKDRVTEAFF.

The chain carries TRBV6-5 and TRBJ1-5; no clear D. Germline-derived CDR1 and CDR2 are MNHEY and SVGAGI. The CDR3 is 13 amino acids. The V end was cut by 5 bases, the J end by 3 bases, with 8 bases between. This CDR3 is CASSREINQPQHF. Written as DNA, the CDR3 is TGTGCCAGCAGTCGGGAGATCAATCAGCCCCAGCATTTT.

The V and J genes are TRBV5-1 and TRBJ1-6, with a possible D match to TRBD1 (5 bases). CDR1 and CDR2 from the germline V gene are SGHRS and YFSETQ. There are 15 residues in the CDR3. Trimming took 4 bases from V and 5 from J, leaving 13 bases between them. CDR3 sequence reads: CASSRGDGNNSPLHF. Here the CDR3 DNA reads TGCGCCAGCAGCCGGGGGGACGGGAATAATTCACCCCTCCACTTT.

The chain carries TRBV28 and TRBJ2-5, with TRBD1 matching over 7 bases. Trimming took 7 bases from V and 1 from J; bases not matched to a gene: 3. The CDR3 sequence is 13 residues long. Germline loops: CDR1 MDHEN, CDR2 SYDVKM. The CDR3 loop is CASNRGPQETQYF. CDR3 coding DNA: TGTGCCAGCAACAGGGGCCCCCAAGAGACCCAGTACTTC.

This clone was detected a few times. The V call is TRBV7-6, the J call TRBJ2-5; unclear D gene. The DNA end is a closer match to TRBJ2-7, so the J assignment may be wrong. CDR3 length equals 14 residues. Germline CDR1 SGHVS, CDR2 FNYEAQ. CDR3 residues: CASSAFDSSYEQYF. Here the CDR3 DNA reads TGTGCCAGCAGCGCATTCGACTCCTCCTACGAGCAGTACTTC.

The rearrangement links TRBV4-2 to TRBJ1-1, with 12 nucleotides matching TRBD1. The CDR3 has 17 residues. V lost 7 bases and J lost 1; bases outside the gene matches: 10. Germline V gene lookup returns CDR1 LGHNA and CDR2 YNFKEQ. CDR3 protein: CASKAGQGALGNTEAFF. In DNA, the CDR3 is TGTGCCAGCAAGGCGGGACAGGGGGCGTTGGGGAACACTGAAGCTTTCTTT.

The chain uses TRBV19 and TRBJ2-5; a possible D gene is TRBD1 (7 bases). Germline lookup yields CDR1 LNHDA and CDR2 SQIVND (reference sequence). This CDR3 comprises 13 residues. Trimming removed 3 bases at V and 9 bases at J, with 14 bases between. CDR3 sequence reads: CASSMNRGGPQYF. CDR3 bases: TGTGCCAGTAGTATGAACAGGGGAGGTCCCCAGTACTTC.